A single sample is the source of the 10 T cell receptor beta chains below, sequenced in a study of T-cell memory formation after mild COVID-19. TCRdb itself ran the 5' RACE reads through MiXCR, one entry per CDR3 protein. The table has fewer than 300,000 distinct CDR3 sequences, approximately 19% seen once; the top ten hold roughly 23%. Sequences were obtained from PBMCs or a T cell subset sorted from them (not recorded which). These receptors were collected from a man in his late teens or twenties who had mild COVID-19 (a few samples of this study predate the infection). Cell type and time point are not known.

This clonotype was counted only a few times. V gene TRBV9 combines with J gene TRBJ2-7; TRBD2 might be the D (7 bases). Germline-derived CDR1 and CDR2 are SGDLS and YYNGEE. V lost 5 bases and J lost 7, with 19 bases in between. The CDR3 extends over 14 amino acids. Written as DNA, the CDR3 is TGTGCCAGCAGTCCAGCCGGGGGGCCTTTTGAGCAGTACTTC. As protein: CASSPAGGPFEQYF.

In this sample, this clonotype turned up a few times. The chain recombines TRBV6-5 with TRBJ1-4; maybe TRBD1 (5 bases). The CDR3 has 13 residues. Per the germline V gene, CDR1 is MNHEY and CDR2 is SVGAGI. Trimming cost V 8 bases and J 7 bases, with 14 bases left between them. This chain's CDR3 is CASSSGRGEKLFF. CDR3 nucleotide sequence: TGTGCCAGCTCCTCGGGACGGGGTGAAAAACTGTTTTTT.

This clonotype was picked up a small number of times. The rearrangement uses TRBV2 and TRBJ2-3, with a tentative D call TRBD2 (5 bases). CDR1 and CDR2 from the germline V gene are SNHLY and FYNNEI. CDR3 size: 13 residues. Trimming took off 6 bases at V and 6 bases at J, with 13 bases between the two ends. The CDR3, as DNA: TGTGCCAGCAGAGGACTTCACTCGGATACGCAGTATTTT. Protein: CASRGLHSDTQYF.

V gene TRBV4-1 combines with J gene TRBJ2-5, with TRBD2 identical over 8 bases. This CDR3 comprises 16 residues. Losses at the gene ends were 4 bases for V and 4 bases for J; bases not matched to a gene: 11. CDR1 is MGHRA, CDR2 YSYEKL, per germline. The CDR3 region is CASSPVLRGGGETQYF. The DNA for the CDR3 is TGCGCCAGCAGCCCCGTCCTCCGGGGGGGCGGAGAGACCCAGTACTTC.

This clonotype was seen more than once but under ten times. The V and J genes are TRBV2 and TRBJ1-5; unclear D gene. Trimming removed 7 bases at V and 0 bases at J, with 7 bases between. This CDR3 has 13 amino acids. Germline V gene sequence: CDR1 SNHLY, CDR2 FYNNEI. The CDR3 spells CASIGNSNQPQHF. The CDR3 region has the DNA TGTGCCAGCATAGGGAATAGCAATCAGCCCCAGCATTTT.

This clonotype was seen a few times. The chain has TRBV20-1 and TRBJ2-7; 12 bases align to TRBD2. This CDR3 comprises 15 residues. Germline CDR1 DFQATT, CDR2 SNEGSKA (reference sequence). The J segment lost 2 bases and the V segment lost 4 bases, leaving 6 bases of the junction unmatched. The CDR3 reads CSATPASGGAYEQYF. DNA for the CDR3: TGCAGTGCTACCCCGGCTAGCGGGGGGGCCTACGAGCAGTACTTC.

This clonotype appeared a few times. This chain links TRBV6-1 with TRBJ2-7, with unresolved D. Deletions cut 8 bases from V and 7 bases from J, with 15 bases between. This CDR3 contains 12 residues. Germline CDR1 reads MNHNS; CDR2 reads SASEGT. CDR3 nucleotides: TGTGCCAGCGAGCATCTAGGTAGGGAGCAGTACGTC. Its protein is CASEHLGREQYV.

At least ten counts were recorded for this clonotype. This sequence joins TRBV5-1 and TRBJ2-1; the match to TRBD1 covers 7 bases. The CDR3 spans 14 residues. The J segment lost 5 bases and the V segment lost 2 bases, leaving 4 bases of the junction unmatched. CDR1 and CDR2 from the germline V gene are SGHRS and YFSETQ. This chain's CDR3 is CASSFSGQDNEQFF. The CDR3 bases are TGCGCCAGCAGCTTTTCCGGACAGGACAATGAGCAGTTCTTC.

This clonotype was detected a few times. The J gene is TRBJ2-1, the V gene TRBV10-2, with TRBD2 matching 8 bases. J was trimmed by 10 bases and V by 6 bases; bases with no gene match: 8. The CDR3 is made up of 13 amino acids. The germline V gene has CDR1 WSHSY and CDR2 SAAADI. The CDR3 here is CASSLSGVGEQFF. In nucleotides, the CDR3 is TGCGCCAGCAGCCTTAGCGGGGTCGGAGAGCAGTTCTTC.

The chain couples TRBV6-1 to TRBJ2-7; 9 nucleotides agree with TRBD1. V shed 5 bases, J shed 1 base, and the junction held 9 bases outside the gene matches. The CDR3 consists of 16 residues. Germline CDR1 is MNHNS and CDR2 is SASEGT. DNA of the CDR3: TGTGCCAGCAGTAAACCGGGACAGGGATCTTCCTACGAGCAGTACTTC. Translating it yields CASSKPGQGSSYEQYF.